The source of this T cell receptor beta chain is a study of blood T cells in healthy people across ages. Study results and caveats: Whereas aged donors had fewer naive CD4+ cells, long-lived donors had more of them and higher diversity. Age brought a roughly linear fall in TCR beta diversity measured per million T cells.

V lost 4 bases to trimming and J lost 2 bases; unmatched junction nucleotides: 5. The CDR3 has 16 amino acids. CDR1 and CDR2 from the germline V gene are SGHRS and YFSETQ. Using a J-beta primer mix together with a sample-barcoded 5' primer, a second PCR was run for roughly 7 to 11 cycles. From the 5' RACE reads, TCRdb called clonotypes with MiXCR, one entry per CDR3 protein. The repertoire consists of 1,500,000 or so distinct CDR3 sequences, with approximately 63% occurring once and the leading ten covering 5.5% to 8%. Per sample, at least 5.5 micrograms of total RNA were extracted. A word on this clonotype: Its antigen is as yet unknown.

The rearrangement joins TRBV5-1 to TRBJ2-5; 13 nucleotides align to TRBD2. Sequenced: blood. This TCR was recovered from a young man in good health. CDR3 protein: CASSPWTSGGQETQYF. For the CDR3, the DNA is TGCGCCAGCAGCCCTTGGACTAGCGGGGGACAAGAGACCCAGTACTTC.